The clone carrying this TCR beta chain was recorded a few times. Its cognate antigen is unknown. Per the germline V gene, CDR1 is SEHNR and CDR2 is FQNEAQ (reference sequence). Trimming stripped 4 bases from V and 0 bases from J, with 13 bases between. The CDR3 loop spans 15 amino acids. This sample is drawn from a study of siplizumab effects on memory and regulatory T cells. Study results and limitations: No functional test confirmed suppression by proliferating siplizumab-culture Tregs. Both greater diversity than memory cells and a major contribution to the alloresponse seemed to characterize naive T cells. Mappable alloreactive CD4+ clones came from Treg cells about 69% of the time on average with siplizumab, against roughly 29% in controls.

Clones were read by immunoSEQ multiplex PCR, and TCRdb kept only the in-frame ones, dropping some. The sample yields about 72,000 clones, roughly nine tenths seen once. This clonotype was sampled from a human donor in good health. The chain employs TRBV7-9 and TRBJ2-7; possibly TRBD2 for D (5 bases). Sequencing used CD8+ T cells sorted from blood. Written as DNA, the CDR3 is TGTGCCAGCAGCTCAGCCCTAGGGAGCTCCTACGAGCAGTACTTC. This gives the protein CASSSALGSSYEQYF. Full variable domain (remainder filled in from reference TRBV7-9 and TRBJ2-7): DTGVSQNPRHKITKRGQNVTFRCDPISEHNRLYWYRQTLGQGPEFLTYFQNEAQLEKSRLLSDRFSAERPKGSFSTLEIQRTEQGDSAMYLCASSSALGSSYEQYFGPGTRLTVT.